Reported below is one T cell receptor (beta chain). The source of the sample is a study of blood T cell repertoires in COVID-19. Method: immunoSEQ multiplex PCR; TCRdb's copy keeps in-frame clones and lacks some. The table includes around 180,000 clones, roughly three quarters detected once. CDR3 length equals 13 residues. CDR1 is MRHNA and CDR2 is SNTAGT in the germline V gene. Between the trimmed V and J ends, which lost 9 bases and 1 base, there was a span of 9 bases. Sequenced: PBMCs or T cells enriched from blood (not recorded which). The chain links TRBV6-4 to TRBJ2-2; D might be TRBD1 (6 bases). The sequence was collected from a woman aged 45-60 years with acute COVID-19. The CDR3 region is CASRTVNTGELFF. The CDR3 DNA is TGTGCCAGTCGGACAGTGAACACCGGGGAGCTGTTTTTT.